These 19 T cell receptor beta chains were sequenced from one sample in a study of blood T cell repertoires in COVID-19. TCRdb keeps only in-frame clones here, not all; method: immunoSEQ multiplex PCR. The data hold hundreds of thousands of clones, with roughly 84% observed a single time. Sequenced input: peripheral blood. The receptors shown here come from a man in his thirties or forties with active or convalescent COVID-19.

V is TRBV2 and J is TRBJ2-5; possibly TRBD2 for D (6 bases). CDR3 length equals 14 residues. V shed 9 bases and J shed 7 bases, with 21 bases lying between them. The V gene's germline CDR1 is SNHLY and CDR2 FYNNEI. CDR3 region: CASPPGTPRGTQYF. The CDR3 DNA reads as TGTGCCAGTCCTCCAGGGACTCCTAGAGGGACCCAGTACTTC.

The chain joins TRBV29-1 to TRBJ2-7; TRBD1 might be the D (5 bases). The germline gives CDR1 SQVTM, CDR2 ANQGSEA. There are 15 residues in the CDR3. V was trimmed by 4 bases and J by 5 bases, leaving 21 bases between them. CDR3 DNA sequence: TGCAGCGTTGCTGTCGACCCCACCCAGGGCAACGAGCAGTACTTC. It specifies CSVAVDPTQGNEQYF.

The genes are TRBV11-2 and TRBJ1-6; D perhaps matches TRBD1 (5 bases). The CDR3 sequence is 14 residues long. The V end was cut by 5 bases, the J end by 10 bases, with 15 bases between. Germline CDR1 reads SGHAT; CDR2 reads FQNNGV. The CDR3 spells CASSTGGVRSPLHF. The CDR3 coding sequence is TGTGCCAGCAGCACTGGGGGGGTCAGGTCACCCCTCCACTTT.

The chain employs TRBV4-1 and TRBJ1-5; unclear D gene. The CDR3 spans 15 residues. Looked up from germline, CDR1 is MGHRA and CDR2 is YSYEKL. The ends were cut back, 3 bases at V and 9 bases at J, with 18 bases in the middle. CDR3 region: CASSHPGRTIGPQHF. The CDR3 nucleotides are TGCGCCAGCAGCCATCCCGGACGGACTATTGGGCCCCAGCATTTT.

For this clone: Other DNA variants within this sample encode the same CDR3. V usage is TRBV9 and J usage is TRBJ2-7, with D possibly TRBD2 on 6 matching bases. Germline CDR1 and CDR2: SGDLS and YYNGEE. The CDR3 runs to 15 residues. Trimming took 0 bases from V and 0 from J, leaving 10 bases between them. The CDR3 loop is CASSVGGTSSYEQYF. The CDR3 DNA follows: TGTGCCAGCAGCGTAGGCGGGACTTCCTCCTACGAGCAGTACTTC.

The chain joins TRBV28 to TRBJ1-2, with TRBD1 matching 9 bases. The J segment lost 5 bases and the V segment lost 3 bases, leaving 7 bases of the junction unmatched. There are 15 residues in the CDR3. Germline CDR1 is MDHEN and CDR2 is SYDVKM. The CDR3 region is CASSFWGQGQYGYTF. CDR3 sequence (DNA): TGTGCCAGCAGTTTCTGGGGACAGGGTCAGTATGGCTACACCTTC.

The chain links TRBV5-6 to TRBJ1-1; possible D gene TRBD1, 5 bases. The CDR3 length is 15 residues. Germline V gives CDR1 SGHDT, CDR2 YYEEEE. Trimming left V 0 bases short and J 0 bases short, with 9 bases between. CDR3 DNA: TGTGCCAGCAGCTTGGGACAGAGCATGAACACTGAAGCTTTCTTT. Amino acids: CASSLGQSMNTEAFF.

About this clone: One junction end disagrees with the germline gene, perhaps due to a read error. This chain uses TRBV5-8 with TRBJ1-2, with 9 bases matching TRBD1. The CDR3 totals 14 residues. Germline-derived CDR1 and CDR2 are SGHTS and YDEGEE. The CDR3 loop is CASSLDRGLEGYTF. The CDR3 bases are TGTGCCAGCAGTTTGGACAGGGGCCTCGAAGGCTACACCTTC. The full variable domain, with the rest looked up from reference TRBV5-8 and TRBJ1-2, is EAGVTQSPTHLIKTRGQQATLRCSPISGHTSVYWYQQALGLGLQFLLWYDEGEERNRGNFPPRFSGRQFPNYSSELNVNALELEDSALYLCASSLDRGLEGYTFGSGTRLTVV.

CDR3 region: CASSLGLAHEPQHF. In DNA, the CDR3 is TGTGCCAGCAGCTTAGGCCTAGCCCATGAGCCCCAGCATTTT. The rearrangement links TRBV7-6 to TRBJ1-5; the D is unclear. The CDR3 is 14 residues long. CDR1 and CDR2 from the germline V gene are SGHVS and FNYEAQ. V was clipped by 1 base and J by 8 bases, with 12 bases between them.

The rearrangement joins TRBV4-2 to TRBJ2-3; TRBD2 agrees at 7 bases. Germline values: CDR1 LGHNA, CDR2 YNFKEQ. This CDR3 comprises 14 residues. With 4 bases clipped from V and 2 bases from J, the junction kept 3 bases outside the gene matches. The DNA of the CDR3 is TGTGCCAGCAGCCCTAGCGGACTCACAGATACGCAGTATTTT. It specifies CASSPSGLTDTQYF.

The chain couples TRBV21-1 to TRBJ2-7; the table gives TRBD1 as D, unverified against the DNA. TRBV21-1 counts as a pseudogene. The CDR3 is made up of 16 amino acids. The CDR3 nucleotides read TGTGCCAGCAGCTCAAGGGGGATGGCCTACGGCTACGAGCAGTACTTC. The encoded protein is CASSSRGMAYGYEQYF.

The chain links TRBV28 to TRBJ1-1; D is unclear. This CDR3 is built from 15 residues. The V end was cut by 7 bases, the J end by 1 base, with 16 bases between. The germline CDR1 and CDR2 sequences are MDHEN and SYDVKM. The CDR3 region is CASNSAIRRNTEAFF. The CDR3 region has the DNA TGTGCCAGCAACTCCGCTATTCGGAGGAACACTGAAGCTTTCTTT.

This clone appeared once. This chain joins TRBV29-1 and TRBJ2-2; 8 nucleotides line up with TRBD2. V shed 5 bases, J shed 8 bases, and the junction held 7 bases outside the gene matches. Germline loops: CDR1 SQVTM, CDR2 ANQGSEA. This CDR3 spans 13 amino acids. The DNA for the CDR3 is TGCAGCGTTCTAGGACTAGCAAGTGGGGAGCTGTTTTTT. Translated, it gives CSVLGLASGELFF.

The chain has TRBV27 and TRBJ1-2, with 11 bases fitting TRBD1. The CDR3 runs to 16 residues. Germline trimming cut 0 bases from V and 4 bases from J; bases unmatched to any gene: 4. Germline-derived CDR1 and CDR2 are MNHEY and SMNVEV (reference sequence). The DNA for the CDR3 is TGTGCCAGCAGTTTATCGGACAGGGGGCGCGGCTATGGCTACACCTTC. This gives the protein CASSLSDRGRGYGYTF.

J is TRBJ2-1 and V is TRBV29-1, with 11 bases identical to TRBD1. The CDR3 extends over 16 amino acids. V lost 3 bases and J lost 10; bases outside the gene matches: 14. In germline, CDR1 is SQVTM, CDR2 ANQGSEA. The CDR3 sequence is CSVDPDRGPGGDEQFF. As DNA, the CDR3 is TGCAGCGTTGACCCGGACAGGGGGCCGGGAGGAGACGAGCAGTTCTTC.

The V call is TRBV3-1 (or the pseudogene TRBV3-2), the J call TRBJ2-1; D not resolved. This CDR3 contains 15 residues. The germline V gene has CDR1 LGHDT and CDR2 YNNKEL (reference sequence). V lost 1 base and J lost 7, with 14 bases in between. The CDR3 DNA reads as TGTGCCAGCAGCCAAGTTGCTCAGGCGATAAATGAGCAGTTCTTC. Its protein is CASSQVAQAINEQFF.

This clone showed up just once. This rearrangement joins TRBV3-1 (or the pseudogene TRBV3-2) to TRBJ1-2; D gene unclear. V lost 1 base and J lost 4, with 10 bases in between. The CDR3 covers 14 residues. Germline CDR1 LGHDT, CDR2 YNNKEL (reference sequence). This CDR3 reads CASSQVYSPYGYTF. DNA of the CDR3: TGTGCCAGCAGCCAAGTCTACAGCCCCTATGGCTACACCTTC.

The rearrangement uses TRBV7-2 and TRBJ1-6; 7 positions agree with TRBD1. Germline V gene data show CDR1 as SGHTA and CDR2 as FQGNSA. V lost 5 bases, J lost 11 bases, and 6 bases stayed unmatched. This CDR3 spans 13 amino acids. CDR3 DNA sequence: TGTGCCAGCAGCCAAAACAGGGGCACACCCCTCCACTTT. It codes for CASSQNRGTPLHF. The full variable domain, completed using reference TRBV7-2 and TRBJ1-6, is GAGVSQSPSNKVTEKGKDVELRCDPISGHTALYWYRQSLGQGLEFLIYFQGNSAPDKSGLPSDRFSAERTGGSVSTLTIQRTQQEDSAVYLCASSQNRGTPLHFGNGTRLTVT.

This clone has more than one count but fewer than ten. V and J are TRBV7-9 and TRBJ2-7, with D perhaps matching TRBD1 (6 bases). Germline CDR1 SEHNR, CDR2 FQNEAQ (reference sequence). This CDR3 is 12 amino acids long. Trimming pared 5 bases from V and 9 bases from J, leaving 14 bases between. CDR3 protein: CASSEGVWRQYF. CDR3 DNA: TGTGCCAGCAGCGAGGGGGTGTGGCGGCAGTACTTC.